Each of the 25 T cell receptor beta chains below was sequenced from the same sample in a study of tumor and adjacent non-tumor tissue in lung cancer. The library came from three nested PCR rounds adapted from ARM-PCR protocols. Via MiXCR, TCRdb re-called the multiplex PCR reads, giving one row per CDR3 protein. The sample holds 75,000 to 95,000 distinct CDR3 sequences, roughly 77% seen once. This sample's RNA came from whole unsorted tissue. This non-tumor lung sample came from over 3 cm beyond the tumor edge. Sequenced material: distant non-tumor lung tissue. These receptors originate from a woman aged 45-59 years with non-small cell lung cancer.

In regard to this clonotype: A much larger clone differs by one base, so this may be a read error. The chain carries TRBV20-1 and TRBJ2-7; 9 positions match TRBD2. The CDR3 is 15 amino acids. Germline-derived CDR1 and CDR2 are DFQATT and SNEGSKA (reference sequence). DNA for the CDR3: TGCAATGCTAGAGAACCGCGGGAGGGCCTCCACGAGCAGTACTTC. Its protein product is CNAREPREGLHEQYF.

This clonotype was counted between two and nine times. A read error is likely, as this CDR3 ends without the conserved phenylalanine or tryptophan. It is unclear where the CDR3 begins or ends on the DNA, so no DNA is shown, and the CDR3 is as TCRdb lists it. The chain employs TRBV12-3 or TRBV12-4 and TRBJ2-1; the table's D call TRBD1 went unverified against the DNA. Including both end residues, the CDR3 is 15 amino acids long. This CDR3 reads CASSSPGRGSNEQLS.

This clonotype ranks as medium-sized. The chain has TRBV6-5 and TRBJ1-4; 10 bases match TRBD1. CDR1 MNHEY and CDR2 SVGAGI come from the germline V gene. The CDR3 length is 14 residues. V was pared by 6 bases and J by 9 bases, with 7 bases of the junction left unmatched. The CDR3 bases are TGTGCCAGCAGACCCGGGGACAGGGGAAAAAAACTGTTTTTT. The encoded protein is CASRPGDRGKKLFF.

A single count supports this clonotype. The chain recombines TRBV28 with TRBJ2-4, with 7 bases lining up with TRBD2. Unmatched junction bases numbered 15, after V lost 9 bases and J lost 4 bases. The germline V gene encodes CDR1 MDHEN and CDR2 SYDVKM. The length of the CDR3 is 16 residues. The CDR3 region has the DNA TGTGCCAGTACCACCAGTACGGCGGGGGAGAAAAACATTCAGTACTTC. Translation: CASTTSTAGEKNIQYF.

In this sample, this clonotype turned up many times. The CDR3 region is CASSNRLRASERATLNEQFF. In DNA, the CDR3 is TGTGCCAGCAGCAACCGCCTAAGGGCCTCGGAGCGGGCCACCCTCAATGAGCAGTTCTTC. The J gene is TRBJ2-1, the V gene TRBV6-6; tentatively, D is TRBD2 (6 bases). This CDR3 comprises 20 residues. CDR1 is MNHNY and CDR2 is SVGAGI in the germline V gene (reference sequence). V was cut by 6 bases and J by 6 bases, with 33 bases left in between.

The chain has TRBV29-1 and TRBJ2-1; 8 bases fit TRBD2. The CDR3 has 13 amino acids. Germline V CDR1 and CDR2: SQVTM, ANQGSEA. Written as DNA, the CDR3 is TGCAACGGCAAGAAACGGGAGGGAGGTGAGCAGTTCTTC. Its translation: CNGKKREGGEQFF.

Concerning this clonotype: Possible read error: a much larger clone is one base away. The V call is TRBV11-2, the J call TRBJ2-7; TRBD1 matches 7 bases. The V gene's germline CDR1 is SGHAT and CDR2 FQNNGV. The V and J ends lost 5 bases and 1 base, in that order; junction bases with no gene match: 8. The CDR3 extends over 15 amino acids. The CDR3: CASSTQGKSSYEQYF. CDR3 nucleotides: TGTGCCAGCAGCACACAGGGGAAAAGTTCCTACGAGCAGTACTTC.

To note about this clonotype: The junction and the germline gene differ at one end; a read error may be behind it. The J gene is TRBJ2-1, the V gene TRBV11-2, with a tentative D call TRBD2 (6 bases). Germline loops: CDR1 SGHAT, CDR2 FQNNGV. The CDR3 is 13 residues long. CDR3 bases: TGTGCCAGCAGCCTAGGGACTTTCAATGAGCTGTTCTTC. This encodes CASSLGTFNELFF. The full variable domain, its missing parts supplied by reference TRBV11-2 and TRBJ2-1, is EAGVAQSPRYKIIEKRQSVAFWCNPISGHATLYWYQQILGQGPKLLIQFQNNGVVDDSQLPKDRFSAERLKGVDSTLKIQPAKLEDSAVYLCASSLGTFNELFFGPGTRLTVL.

Turning to this clonotype: The conserved phenylalanine or tryptophan normally closing the CDR3 is absent here, so this likely arose from a read error. This chain connects TRBV6-5 to TRBJ1-5; D may be TRBD1 (6 bases). The CDR3 totals 14 residues. The germline V gene encodes CDR1 MNHEY and CDR2 SVGAGI. CDR3 sequence: CPSSPRGGNQPQHI. The CDR3 DNA sequence: TGTCCCAGCAGTCCCAGGGGTGGGAATCAGCCCCAGCATATT.

Remarks on this clonotype: A read error may account for a junction end that differs from germline. The V call is TRBV28, the J call TRBJ1-1; D is ambiguous. CDR3 size: 15 residues. Germline CDR1 and CDR2: MDHEN and SYDVKM. This CDR3 reads CASTLSTGDGTEAFF. The CDR3 DNA reads TGTGCCAGCACTTTATCAACTGGGGATGGAACTGAAGCTTTCTTT.

In regard to this clonotype: This may stem from a read error, because a much larger clone lies one nucleotide away. The chain carries TRBV20-1 and TRBJ2-1; maybe TRBD2 (5 bases). Germline V gene data show CDR1 as DFQATT and CDR2 as SNEGSKA (reference sequence). The CDR3 totals 13 residues. DNA of the CDR3: TGCAGTACTAGAGATCCCACGGCACATGAGCAGTTCTTC. It yields the protein CSTRDPTAHEQFF.

In this sample, this clonotype turned up once. The J gene is TRBJ2-1, the V gene TRBV11-2; the match to TRBD2 covers 9 bases. Germline CDR1 SGHAT, CDR2 FQNNGV. This CDR3 spans 15 amino acids. CDR3 in DNA: TGTGCTTGTAGCTTAGAATCTAGCGGGAATCATGAGCAGTTCTTC. Translating gives CACSLESSGNHEQFF.

Points on this clonotype: One end of the junction varies from germline; a read error may be responsible. The chain employs TRBV11-1 and TRBJ2-3; weak D call: TRBD2 (5 bases). Germline values: CDR1 SGHAT, CDR2 FQDESV (reference sequence). This CDR3 has 16 amino acids. The DNA of the CDR3 is TGTGCCAGCAGCTTAGGCCTTGGCGGACTCGCGGATATGCAGTATTTT. Translating gives CASSLGLGGLADMQYF.

CDR3 DNA: TGTGTCAGTAGCTTAGAGGCGGGACAGGATATGAATGAGCAGTTCTTC. As protein: CVSSLEAGQDMNEQFF. The chain uses TRBV11-2 and TRBJ2-1, with 8 bases fitting TRBD1. CDR3 length equals 16 residues. The germline V gene encodes CDR1 SGHAT and CDR2 FQNNGV.

Regarding this clonotype: A much larger clone differs by one base, so this may be a read error. The chain couples TRBV28 to TRBJ1-1; D gene uncertain. V was shortened by 6 bases and J by 12 bases, with 14 bases between the two germline ends. The CDR3 sequence is 11 residues long. Germline values: CDR1 MDHEN, CDR2 SYDVKM. DNA for the CDR3: TGTGCCAGCAGCCGGTACCGCGAAACTTTCTTT. Residues: CASSRYRETFF.

This clonotype came up once. With a much larger clone just one base away, this may be a read error. The J gene is TRBJ2-7, the V gene TRBV7-9, with D possibly matching TRBD2 (7 bases). Trimming removed 0 bases at V and 4 bases at J, with 13 bases between. Germline V CDR1 and CDR2: SEHNR, FQNEAQ (reference sequence). CDR3 length equals 15 residues. CDR3 sequence: CASSLAGASGYEQYF. The CDR3, as DNA: TGTGCCAGCAGCTTAGCGGGGGCTAGCGGATACGAGCAGTACTTC.

The V call is TRBV10-3, the J call TRBJ2-7, with D possibly being TRBD2 (5 bases). The CDR3 runs to 15 residues. The ends were cut back, 2 bases at V and 3 bases at J, with 14 bases in the middle. Looked up from germline, CDR1 is ENHRY and CDR2 is SYGVKD. The CDR3 DNA follows: TGTGCCATCAGTGAGACGAGGGATAGAGGCTACGAGCAGTACTTC. Its translation: CAISETRDRGYEQYF.

As to this clonotype: A read error may account for a junction end that differs from germline. The V and J genes are TRBV6-1 and TRBJ1-1; D gene unclear. There are 13 residues in the CDR3. Per germline, CDR1 MNHNS and CDR2 SASEGT. CDR3 bases: TGTACCAGCAGGAAGGAGCACGACACTGAAGCATTCTTT. This sequence encodes CTSRKEHDTEAFF.

As regards this clonotype: One base away lies a much larger clone, so this may be a sequencing read error. This likely comes from a read error, as the CDR3 has no conserved phenylalanine or tryptophan at its end. This sequence joins TRBV18 and TRBJ2-5; no definite D call. Germline V gene data show CDR1 as KGHSH and CDR2 as LQKENI. The length of the CDR3 is 11 residues. The V gene lost 2 bases and the J gene lost 6 bases, with 4 bases spanning the gap. CDR3 residues: CASSPEQTQYY. The CDR3 DNA reads TGTGCCAGCTCACCAGAACAGACCCAGTACTAC.

The gene calls are TRBV20-1 and TRBJ2-4; 10 bases map to TRBD2. V gave up 2 bases and J gave up 11 bases; unmatched junction bases: 12. Germline V CDR1 and CDR2: DFQATT, SNEGSKA (reference sequence). The CDR3 length is 15 residues. The CDR3 sequence is CSARMLAGDPYFQYF. The CDR3, as DNA: TGCAGTGCTAGAATGCTAGCGGGAGACCCCTACTTTCAGTACTTC.

The table lists this clonotype with a count of one. V and J are TRBV12-3 or TRBV12-4 and TRBJ2-1, with 8 bases matching TRBD2. V lost 11 bases to trimming and J lost 9 bases; unmatched junction nucleotides: 15. The CDR3 loop spans 14 amino acids. The CDR3 DNA sequence: TGTGCCCGCAATCCGGGACTAGAGAGCAGTGAGCAGTTCTTC. Translation gives CARNPGLESSEQFF.

In regard to this clonotype: One end of the junction does not line up with germline, which may come from a read error. This sequence joins TRBV11-2 and TRBJ2-3; 7 nucleotides agree with TRBD1. Germline CDR1 is SGHAT and CDR2 is FQNNGV. The CDR3 sequence is 13 residues long. The CDR3, as DNA: TGTGCCAGAAGCTTATCTGGGACAGATACACAGTATTTT. It codes for CARSLSGTDTQYF.

Of note for this clonotype: A read error may produce the germline difference seen at one junction end. The chain couples TRBV29-1 to TRBJ2-2; D call uncertain. Germline loops: CDR1 SQVTM, CDR2 ANQGSEA. CDR3 size: 13 residues. The CDR3 coding sequence is TGCGGCGTTTGGGCCCCGAACACCGTGGAGCTGTTTTTT. This codes for CGVWAPNTVELFF.

Comments on this clonotype: Relative to the germline gene, one junction end is altered; a read error may explain this. The rearrangement joins TRBV5-5 to TRBJ2-1; TRBD1 is a possible D gene (5 bases). CDR3 length: 16 amino acids. CDR1 is SGHKS and CDR2 is YYEKEE in the germline V gene (reference sequence). The chain's CDR3 is CASSVLWPSVDNELFF. CDR3 DNA: TGTGCCAGCAGCGTCCTATGGCCCTCAGTGGACAATGAGCTGTTCTTC.

The rearrangement links TRBV6-6 to TRBJ2-3, with D perhaps TRBD1 or TRBD2 (5 bases each). The CDR3 length is 13 residues. Per the germline V gene, CDR1 is MNHNY and CDR2 is SVGAGI (reference sequence). V was trimmed by 5 bases and J by 12 bases, leaving 18 bases between them. The CDR3: CASSGAGIGTQYF. CDR3 nucleotides: TGTGCCAGCAGTGGGGCCGGGATTGGGACCCAGTATTTT.